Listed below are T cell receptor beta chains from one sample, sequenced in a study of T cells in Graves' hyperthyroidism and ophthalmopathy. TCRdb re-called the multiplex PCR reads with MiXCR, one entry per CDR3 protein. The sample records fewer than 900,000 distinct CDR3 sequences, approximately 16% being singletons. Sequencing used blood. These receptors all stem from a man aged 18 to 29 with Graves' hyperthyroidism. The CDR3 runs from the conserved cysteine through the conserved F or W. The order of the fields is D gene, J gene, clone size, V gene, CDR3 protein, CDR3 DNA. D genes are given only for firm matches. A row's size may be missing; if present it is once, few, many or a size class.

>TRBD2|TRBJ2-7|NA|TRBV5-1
CASSILPSGRTGEQYF
TGCGCCAGCAGCATCTTACCTAGCGGGAGAACTGGCGAGCAGTACTTC
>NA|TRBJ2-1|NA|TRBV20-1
CSARDRRDSYNEQFF
TGCAGTGCTAGAGATAGGCGGGACTCCTACAATGAGCAGTTCTTC
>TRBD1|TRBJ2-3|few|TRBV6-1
CASTTSGTGNTDTQYF
TGTGCCAGCACCACTTCCGGGACAGGGAACACAGATACGCAGTATTTT
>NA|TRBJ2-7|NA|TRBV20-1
CSARDRGAFEQYF
TGCAGTGCTAGAGATCGAGGGGCCTTCGAGCAGTACTTC
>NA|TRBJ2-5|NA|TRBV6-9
CASSYRRQETQYF
TGTGCCAGCAGTTACAGGAGACAAGAGACCCAGTACTTC
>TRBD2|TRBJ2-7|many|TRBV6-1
CASSERSGSHEQYF
TGTGCCAGCAGTGAACGGAGCGGGAGCCACGAGCAGTACTTC
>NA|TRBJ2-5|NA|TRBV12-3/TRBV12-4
CASSRTQGSEETQYF
TGTGCCAGCAGCCGTACCCAGGGGTCGGAAGAGACCCAGTACTTC
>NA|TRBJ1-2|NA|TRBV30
CAWSPLPDGYTF
TGTGCCTGGAGCCCTCTCCCGGATGGCTACACCTTC
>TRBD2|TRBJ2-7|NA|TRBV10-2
CASSATAGGPVYEQYF
TGCGCCAGCAGCGCCACAGCGGGAGGGCCCGTTTACGAGCAGTACTTC
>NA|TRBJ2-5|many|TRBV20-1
CSARDAGVETQYF
TGCAGTGCTAGAGATGCAGGGGTAGAGACCCAGTACTTC
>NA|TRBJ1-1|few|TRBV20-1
CSASFGRLNTEAFF
TGCAGTGCCTCGTTTGGGCGGCTGAACACTGAAGCTTTCTTT
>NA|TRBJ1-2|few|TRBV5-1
CASSLEAWGSLYGYTF
TGCGCCAGCAGCTTGGAGGCCTGGGGGTCTCTTTATGGCTACACCTTC
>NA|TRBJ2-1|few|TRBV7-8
CASSLARTLFDEQFF
TGTGCCAGCAGCTTAGCGAGGACACTCTTTGATGAGCAGTTCTTC
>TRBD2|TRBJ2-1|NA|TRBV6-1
CASSRTLSGRAIINEQFF
TGTGCCAGCAGTCGTACTCTAAGCGGGAGGGCTATAATCAATGAGCAGTTCTTC
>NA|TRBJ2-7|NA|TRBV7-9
CASSSRDGEAYEQYF
TGTGCCAGCAGCAGCCGGGACGGTGAGGCCTACGAGCAGTACTTC
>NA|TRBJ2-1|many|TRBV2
CASSRMVRESSYNEQFF
TGTGCCAGCAGCCGTATGGTCCGGGAGAGCTCCTACAATGAGCAGTTCTTC
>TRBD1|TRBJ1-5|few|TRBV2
CASSRQGAGQPQHF
TGTGCCAGCAGTCGGCAGGGGGCCGGTCAGCCCCAGCATTTT
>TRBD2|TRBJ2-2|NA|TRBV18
CASSEGLADTGELFF
TGTGCCAGCTCGGAGGGACTAGCGGACACCGGGGAGCTGTTTTTT
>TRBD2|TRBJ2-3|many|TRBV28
CASTDGTSGADTQYF
TGTGCCAGCACCGACGGAACTAGCGGAGCGGATACGCAGTATTTT
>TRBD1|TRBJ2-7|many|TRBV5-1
CASSPARTGLYEQYF
TGCGCCAGCAGCCCGGCGAGGACAGGACTGTACGAGCAGTACTTC
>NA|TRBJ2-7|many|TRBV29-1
CSVETSSYEQYF
TGCAGCGTAGAGACTAGCTCCTACGAGCAGTACTTC
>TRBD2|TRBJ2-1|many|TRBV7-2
CASSFGTSGLHNEQFF
TGTGCCAGCAGCTTTGGGACTAGCGGGTTACACAATGAGCAGTTCTTC
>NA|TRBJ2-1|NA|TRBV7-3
CASSSFTGQGINEQFF
TGTGCCAGCAGCTCTTTTACGGGGCAGGGGATAAATGAGCAGTTCTTC
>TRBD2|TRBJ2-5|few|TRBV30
CAWSVWTGTSGTRALGTQYF
TGTGCCTGGAGTGTTTGGACCGGGACTAGCGGGACTCGAGCTCTTGGGACCCAGTACTTC
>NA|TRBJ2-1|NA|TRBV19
CASSISSLETTLREQFF
TGTGCCAGTAGTATATCGTCTCTGGAGACCACCCTTAGAGAGCAGTTCTTC